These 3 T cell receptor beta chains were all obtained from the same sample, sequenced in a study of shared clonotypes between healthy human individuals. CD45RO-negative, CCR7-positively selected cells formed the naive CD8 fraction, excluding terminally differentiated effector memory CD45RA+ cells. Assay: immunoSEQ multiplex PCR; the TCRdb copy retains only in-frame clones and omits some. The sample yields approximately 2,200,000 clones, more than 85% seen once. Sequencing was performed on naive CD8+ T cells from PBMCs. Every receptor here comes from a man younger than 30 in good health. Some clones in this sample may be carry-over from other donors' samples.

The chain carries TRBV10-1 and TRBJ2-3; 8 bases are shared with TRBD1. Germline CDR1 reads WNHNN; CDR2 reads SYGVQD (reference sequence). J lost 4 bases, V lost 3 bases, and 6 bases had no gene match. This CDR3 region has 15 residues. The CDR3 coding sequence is TGCGCCAGCAGTGATCGGACAGGGCAGGCAGATACGCAGTATTTT. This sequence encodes CASSDRTGQADTQYF.

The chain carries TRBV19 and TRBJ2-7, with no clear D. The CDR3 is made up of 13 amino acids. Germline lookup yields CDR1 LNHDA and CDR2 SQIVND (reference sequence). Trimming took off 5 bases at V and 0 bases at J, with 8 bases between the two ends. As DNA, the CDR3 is TGTGCCAGTAGTTCTTTCTTCTCCTACGAGCAGTACTTC. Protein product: CASSSFFSYEQYF.

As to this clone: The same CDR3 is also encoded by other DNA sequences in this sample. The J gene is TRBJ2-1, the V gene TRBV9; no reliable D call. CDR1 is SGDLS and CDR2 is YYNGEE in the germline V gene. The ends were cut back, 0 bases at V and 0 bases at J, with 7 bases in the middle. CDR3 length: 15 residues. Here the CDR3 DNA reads TGTGCCAGCAGCGTAGAGGCCAGCTCCTACAATGAGCAGTTCTTC. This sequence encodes CASSVEASSYNEQFF.